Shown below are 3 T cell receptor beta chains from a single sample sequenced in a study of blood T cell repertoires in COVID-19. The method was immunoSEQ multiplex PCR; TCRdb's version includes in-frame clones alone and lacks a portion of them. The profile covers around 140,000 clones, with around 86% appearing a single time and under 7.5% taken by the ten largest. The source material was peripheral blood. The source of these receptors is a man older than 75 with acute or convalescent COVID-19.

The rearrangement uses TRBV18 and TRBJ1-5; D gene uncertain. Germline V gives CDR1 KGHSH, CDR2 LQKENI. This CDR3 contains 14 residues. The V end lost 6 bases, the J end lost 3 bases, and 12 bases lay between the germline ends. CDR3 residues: CASSQTLINQPQHF. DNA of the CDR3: TGTGCCAGCTCGCAAACACTAATCAATCAGCCCCAGCATTTT.

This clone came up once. This CDR3 reads CASRRDRGFYEQYF. In DNA form, the CDR3 reads TGTGCCAGCAGGCGGGACAGGGGATTCTACGAGCAGTACTTC. This chain uses TRBV28 with TRBJ2-7; 10 bases are a match to TRBD1. Germline trimming cut 6 bases from V and 3 bases from J; bases unmatched to any gene: 5. The CDR3 consists of 14 residues. Germline loops: CDR1 MDHEN, CDR2 SYDVKM. Variable domain in full (rest from reference TRBV28 and TRBJ2-7): DVKVTQSSRYLVKRTGEKVFLECVQDMDHENMFWYRQDPGLGLRLIYFSYDVKMKEKGDIPEGYSVSREKKERFSLILESASTNQTSMYLCASRRDRGFYEQYFGPGTRLTVT.

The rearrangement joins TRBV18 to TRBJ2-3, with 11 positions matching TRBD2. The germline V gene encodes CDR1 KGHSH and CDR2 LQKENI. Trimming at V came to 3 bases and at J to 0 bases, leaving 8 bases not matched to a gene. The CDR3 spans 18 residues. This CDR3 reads CASSPRGTSGTSTDTQYF. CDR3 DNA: TGTGCCAGCTCACCCCGCGGGACTAGCGGCACTAGCACAGATACGCAGTATTTT.